This passage covers 7 T cell receptor beta chains from one sample sequenced in a study of control samples from healthy donors and cancer patients. Libraries were prepared by immunoSEQ multiplex PCR; TCRdb keeps only in-frame clonotypes and omits some of them. The repertoire holds about 130,000 clones, with roughly 87% as singletons. Sequencing was done on a sample of blood. The receptors come from a young man in good health.

The V call is TRBV19, the J call TRBJ2-2, with D possibly TRBD2 on 6 matching bases. The CDR3 is 15 amino acids. CDR1 and CDR2 from the germline V gene are LNHDA and SQIVND (reference sequence). With 3 bases removed from V and 5 bases from J, the gap between germline ends came to 13 bases. The CDR3, as DNA: TGTGCCAGTAGTATGTGGAGGAGGGAAACCGGGGAGCTGTTTTTT. Amino acids: CASSMWRRETGELFF.

This chain links TRBV10-3 with TRBJ2-7, with D unresolved. The CDR3 loop spans 14 amino acids. Trimming stripped 6 bases from V and 5 bases from J, with 17 bases between. CDR1 ENHRY and CDR2 SYGVKD come from the germline V gene. DNA for the CDR3: TGTGCCATCAGCGCGACTGCGGAAGACGACGAGCAGTACTTC. Its translation: CAISATAEDDEQYF.

The chain recombines TRBV3-1 (or the pseudogene TRBV3-2) with TRBJ1-2; 10 bases map to TRBD1. Germline values: CDR1 LGHDT, CDR2 YNNKEL (reference sequence). The CDR3 consists of 15 residues. V lost 2 bases, J lost 5 bases, and 5 bases stayed unmatched. In nucleotides, the CDR3 is TGTGCCAGCAGCCAACCGGGACAGGGGATGTATGGCTACACCTTC. Protein: CASSQPGQGMYGYTF.

CDR3 coding DNA: TGTGCCAGCAGTTTCCCCGGGACAGGGGATTCACCCCTCCACTTT. Translated: CASSFPGTGDSPLHF. This chain uses TRBV28 with TRBJ1-6; 10 positions agree with TRBD1. The CDR3 sequence is 15 residues long. Germline V gene sequence: CDR1 MDHEN, CDR2 SYDVKM. V lost 3 bases to trimming and J lost 8 bases; unmatched junction nucleotides: 4.

As for this clone: Other DNA sequences in this sample translate to the same CDR3. This rearrangement joins TRBV9 to TRBJ2-7; no reliable D call. Trimming took 0 bases from V and 6 from J, leaving 4 bases between them. CDR1 and CDR2 (germline): SGDLS, YYNGEE. The CDR3 is made up of 11 amino acids. The CDR3 loop reads CASSVGGEQYF. The DNA of the CDR3 is TGTGCCAGCAGCGTAGGAGGCGAGCAGTACTTC.

This chain links TRBV6-5 with TRBJ2-2; tentative D call: TRBD1 (6 bases). V was clipped by 4 bases and J by 0 bases, with 12 bases between them. CDR1 is MNHEY, CDR2 SVGAGI, per germline. This CDR3 has 16 residues. This chain's CDR3 is CASSWTGHTNTGELFF. The CDR3 coding sequence is TGTGCCAGCAGTTGGACGGGACATACGAACACCGGGGAGCTGTTTTTT.

The CDR3 sequence: CASSPPWQGAKNIQYF. CDR3 coding DNA: TGTGCCAGCTCACCACCGTGGCAGGGGGCCAAAAACATTCAGTACTTC. The gene calls are TRBV18 and TRBJ2-4; a weak D match, TRBD1 (6 bases). In germline, CDR1 is KGHSH, CDR2 LQKENI. There are 16 residues in the CDR3. V lost 0 bases and J 1 base, leaving 10 bases between the germline ends.